The 31 T cell receptor beta chains below were found in one sample sequenced in a study of T cell responses to AZD1222 COVID-19 vaccine (dated by TCRdb to about 2021). Library construction relied on the immunoSEQ multiplex PCR assay. TCRdb mirrors the immuneACCESS table, restricted to in-frame sequences. Some clones are absent from its copies; in checked studies, under half trace to an unresolved V gene, and the reason for the others is unknown. The sample yields approximately 190,000 clones; approximately 91% were counted once. The ten largest make up 0.75% to 1% of the sample. This specimen's time point label, interpreted: baseline before first vaccination. The sample was peripheral blood, taken on day 0 of AZD1222 vaccination. The receptors were sampled from an adult in good health.

The rearrangement joins TRBV29-1 to TRBJ2-7; 9 nucleotides align to TRBD2. V lost 7 bases, J lost 2 bases, and 6 bases stayed unmatched. Germline V gives CDR1 SQVTM, CDR2 ANQGSEA. The CDR3 extends over 13 amino acids. The CDR3 DNA is TGCAGCGGTAGCGGGGGCCCCGCCTACGAGCAGTACTTC. Translation gives CSGSGGPAYEQYF.

The V call is TRBV5-1, the J call TRBJ2-1, with a weak D call TRBD2 (6 bases). The CDR3 consists of 15 residues. The germline V and J ends were trimmed by 5 bases and 6 bases, with 18 bases remaining between them. The V gene's germline CDR1 is SGHRS and CDR2 YFSETQ. The chain's CDR3 is CASSPTTQGLNEQFF. The CDR3 DNA sequence: TGCGCCAGCAGTCCTACTACCCAGGGACTCAATGAGCAGTTCTTC.

This clone has only one observation. The chain recombines TRBV19 with TRBJ2-7; D is undetermined. Germline CDR1 and CDR2: LNHDA and SQIVND (reference sequence). V was cut by 5 bases and J by 0 bases, with 17 bases left in between. The CDR3 is 16 residues long. DNA of the CDR3: TGTGCCAGTAGTTTGATGGGCCCTACGAGCTCCTACGAGCAGTACTTC. Its protein product is CASSLMGPTSSYEQYF. The whole variable domain, remainder taken from reference TRBV19 and TRBJ2-7, is DGGITQSPKYLFRKEGQNVTLSCEQNLNHDAMYWYRQDPGQGLRLIYYSQIVNDFQKGDIAEGYSVSREKKESFPLTVTSAQKNPTAFYLCASSLMGPTSSYEQYFGPGTRLTVT.

This sequence joins TRBV14 and TRBJ2-4, with a weak D call TRBD1 (5 bases). The germline CDR1 and CDR2 sequences are SGHDN and FVKESK. The CDR3 spans 16 residues. Trimming left V 0 bases short and J 3 bases short, with 12 bases between. The CDR3 protein is CASSQDLGRGKNIQYF. CDR3 nucleotide sequence: TGTGCCAGCAGCCAAGATTTGGGGCGAGGCAAAAACATTCAGTACTTC.

CDR3 bases: TGTGCCAGCAGCCAAGGGGCAGTATACACCGGGGAGCTGTTTTTT. As protein: CASSQGAVYTGELFF. The V and J genes are TRBV3-1 (or the pseudogene TRBV3-2) and TRBJ2-2; no definite D call. This CDR3 has 15 residues. The germline gives CDR1 LGHDT, CDR2 YNNKEL (reference sequence). Deletions cut 1 base from V and 3 bases from J, with 9 bases between.

This sequence joins TRBV7-9 and TRBJ2-3; D call uncertain. Germline CDR1 reads SEHNR; CDR2 reads FQNEAQ (reference sequence). V was shortened by 2 bases and J by 4 bases, with 13 bases between the two germline ends. CDR3 size: 15 residues. The CDR3: CASSLQGRGPDTQYF. The CDR3 DNA is TGTGCCAGCAGCTTACAAGGTCGCGGCCCAGATACGCAGTATTTT.

This clone was detected once. This chain connects TRBV2 to TRBJ1-6; D uncertain. Germline V lookup: CDR1 SNHLY, CDR2 FYNNEI. V lost 6 bases and J 9 bases, leaving 12 bases between the germline ends. This CDR3 spans 13 amino acids. The CDR3 reads CASRGGGGSPLHF. The DNA for the CDR3 is TGTGCCAGCAGGGGCGGAGGTGGTTCACCCCTCCACTTT.

The chain uses TRBV5-1 and TRBJ2-7; TRBD1 matches 7 bases. Trimming at V came to 3 bases and at J to 1 base, leaving 1 base not matched to a gene. Looked up from germline, CDR1 is SGHRS and CDR2 is YFSETQ. This CDR3 spans 13 amino acids. The CDR3 DNA is TGCGCCAGCAGCTCAGGGGGTTCCTACGAGCAGTACTTC. Protein product: CASSSGGSYEQYF.

The chain is built from TRBV19 and TRBJ1-6; unclear D gene. Germline lookup yields CDR1 LNHDA and CDR2 SQIVND (reference sequence). CDR3 size: 16 residues. V gave up 9 bases and J gave up 3 bases, with 18 bases separating them. The CDR3 is CASGSHQRLYNSPLHF. The DNA of the CDR3 is TGTGCCAGCGGCTCCCACCAACGCCTCTATAATTCACCCCTCCACTTT.

This clone was seen once. The rearrangement joins TRBV7-9 to TRBJ1-1, with D perhaps TRBD1 (6 bases). Germline V lookup: CDR1 SEHNR, CDR2 FQNEAQ (reference sequence). V lost 3 bases to trimming and J lost 6 bases, with 8 bases between them. The CDR3 contains 12 residues. The CDR3 region has the DNA TGTGCCAGCAGCTTTGGGGGCCCTGAAGCTTTCTTT. Amino acid sequence: CASSFGGPEAFF.

The chain employs TRBV9 and TRBJ1-5; perhaps TRBD1 as D (6 bases). Trimming took 4 bases from V and 3 from J, leaving 14 bases between them. The CDR3 is 15 residues long. CDR1 SGDLS and CDR2 YYNGEE come from the germline V gene. CDR3 in DNA: TGTGCCAGCAGCCCCGACGGGACACACAATCAGCCCCAGCATTTT. It specifies CASSPDGTHNQPQHF.

The genes are TRBV7-6 and TRBJ1-5, with D perhaps TRBD1 (5 bases). Germline-derived CDR1 and CDR2 are SGHVS and FNYEAQ. CDR3 size: 14 residues. V was shortened by 4 bases and J by 4 bases, with 11 bases between the two germline ends. CDR3 sequence (DNA): TGTGCCAGCAGCTCGGGACTGACAAATCAGCCCCAGCATTTT. Its protein product is CASSSGLTNQPQHF.

The V and J genes are TRBV11-2 and TRBJ2-7, with D possibly matching TRBD1 (6 bases). Germline values: CDR1 SGHAT, CDR2 FQNNGV. The CDR3 spans 15 residues. Trimming removed 1 base from V and 3 bases from J, with 13 bases in between. The CDR3 reads CASSLGIGQNYEQYF. CDR3 nucleotides: TGTGCCAGCAGCTTAGGGATCGGACAGAACTACGAGCAGTACTTC.

In DNA form, the CDR3 reads TGTGCCAGCAGGCGGAGCTTGAACACCGGGGAGCTGTTTTTT. Translating gives CASRRSLNTGELFF. The rearrangement joins TRBV6-5 to TRBJ2-2; D is ambiguous. The CDR3 sequence is 14 residues long. Germline V CDR1 and CDR2: MNHEY, SVGAGI. Between the trimmed V and J ends, which lost 6 bases and 1 base, there was a span of 9 bases.

This chain joins TRBV20-1 and TRBJ2-7, with TRBD2 identical over 11 bases. V trimming: 3 bases; J trimming: 3 bases; junction bases outside the gene matches: 7. Per germline, CDR1 DFQATT and CDR2 SNEGSKA (reference sequence). CDR3 length equals 15 residues. This chain's CDR3 is CSASGTSGGNYEQYF. In DNA, the CDR3 is TGCAGTGCTAGTGGGACTAGCGGAGGGAACTACGAGCAGTACTTC.

This chain uses TRBV10-3 with TRBJ1-6; 7 nucleotides line up with TRBD1. Germline CDR1 and CDR2: ENHRY and SYGVKD. There are 13 residues in the CDR3. V was pared by 8 bases and J by 5 bases, with 3 bases of the junction left unmatched. The CDR3 protein is CAIWDSNNSPLHF. In nucleotides, the CDR3 is TGTGCCATCTGGGACAGTAATAATTCACCCCTCCACTTT.

This clone was recorded a few times. The chain couples TRBV10-1 to TRBJ1-6, with D unclear. The V gene's germline CDR1 is WNHNN and CDR2 SYGVQD (reference sequence). Trimming took 10 bases from V and 2 from J, leaving 9 bases between them. The CDR3 length is 13 residues. CDR3 nucleotides: TGCGCCAAGGCAACAGCCTATAATTCACCCCTCCACTTT. Protein: CAKATAYNSPLHF.

The chain is built from TRBV7-6 and TRBJ2-1; TRBD1 aligns across 11 bases. The CDR3 is made up of 17 amino acids. The germline CDR1 and CDR2 sequences are SGHVS and FNYEAQ. Trimming took 2 bases from V and 6 from J; bases not matched to a gene: 9. Here the CDR3 reads CASSLTSGTGGGNEQFF. The CDR3 region has the DNA TGTGCCAGCAGCTTAACATCCGGGACAGGGGGAGGCAATGAGCAGTTCTTC.

The rearrangement links TRBV14 to TRBJ2-3, with no clear D. The germline V gene has CDR1 SGHDN and CDR2 FVKESK. The length of the CDR3 is 16 residues. V lost 0 bases and J 2 bases, leaving 12 bases between the germline ends. CDR3: CASSQDNYRDTDTQYF. CDR3 DNA: TGTGCCAGCAGCCAAGACAATTACAGAGACACAGATACGCAGTATTTT.

The genes are TRBV11-2 and TRBJ2-2; 11 bases map to TRBD2. Germline assignment: CDR1 SGHAT and CDR2 FQNNGV. V lost 5 bases to trimming and J lost 5 bases; unmatched junction nucleotides: 7. The CDR3 is made up of 16 amino acids. The CDR3 sequence is CASSPRLAGRTGELFF. CDR3 nucleotide sequence: TGTGCCAGCAGCCCCCGACTAGCGGGAAGAACCGGGGAGCTGTTTTTT.

The V and J genes are TRBV2 and TRBJ1-2, with 7 bases fitting TRBD1. The CDR3 consists of 12 residues. Germline V lookup: CDR1 SNHLY, CDR2 FYNNEI. The V gene end was trimmed by 3 bases and the J gene end by 5 bases; junction bases not matched to a gene: 0. Here the CDR3 DNA reads TGTGCCAGCAGTGAGGGACAGTATGGCTACACCTTC. Translating gives CASSEGQYGYTF.

This clone was detected only once. The CDR3 nucleotides are TGTGCCAGCATCATTCCCATCCCTAAGAGTGATACGCAGTATTTT. Its translation: CASIIPIPKSDTQYF. The chain recombines TRBV27 with TRBJ2-3; D ambiguous. The CDR3 length is 15 residues. Trimming stripped 7 bases from V and 6 bases from J, with 20 bases between. In germline, CDR1 is MNHEY, CDR2 SMNVEV (reference sequence).

The V and J genes are TRBV7-9 and TRBJ1-2, with 8 bases that match TRBD1. The CDR3 is 14 residues long. Losses at the gene ends were 6 bases for V and 8 bases for J; bases not matched to a gene: 11. Germline values: CDR1 SEHNR, CDR2 FQNEAQ (reference sequence). CDR3 residues: CASRGDRGAWGYTF. CDR3 DNA: TGTGCCAGCAGGGGCGACAGGGGAGCATGGGGCTACACCTTC.

V gene TRBV10-3 combines with J gene TRBJ1-2; no clear D. Germline CDR1 ENHRY, CDR2 SYGVKD. Between the trimmed V and J ends, which lost 7 bases and 8 bases, there was a span of 23 bases. The CDR3 is made up of 15 amino acids. CDR3 in amino acids: CAITSGLEARRGYTF. The CDR3 coding sequence is TGTGCCATCACCAGCGGGCTTGAGGCTCGGAGAGGCTACACCTTC.

This chain joins TRBV5-4 and TRBJ1-2; 9 nucleotides line up with TRBD1. The V gene end was trimmed by 4 bases and the J gene end by 4 bases; junction bases not matched to a gene: 2. Germline V gene data show CDR1 as SGHNT and CDR2 as YYREEE (reference sequence). CDR3 length equals 13 residues. The CDR3 nucleotides read TGTGCCAGCAGCCCGGGACAGGGCTATGGCTACACCTTC. It translates to CASSPGQGYGYTF.

The V call is TRBV28, the J call TRBJ2-6; 11 nucleotides match TRBD1. This CDR3 has 15 amino acids. V lost 5 bases and J lost 5; bases outside the gene matches: 2. Germline V gene sequence: CDR1 MDHEN, CDR2 SYDVKM. The CDR3 sequence: CASSGTGGRANVLTF. CDR3 nucleotide sequence: TGTGCCAGCAGTGGGACAGGGGGAAGGGCCAACGTCCTGACTTTC.

The chain couples TRBV27 to TRBJ2-4; 8 bases fit TRBD2. The CDR3 extends over 21 amino acids. Per germline, CDR1 MNHEY and CDR2 SMNVEV (reference sequence). Trimming removed 3 bases from V and 0 bases from J; junction bases left unmatched: 19. The CDR3, as DNA: TGTGCCAGCAGTTTTCGGGGGGGGGTACGACCGAGCCCCCTAGCCAAAAACATTCAGTACTTC. Encoded protein: CASSFRGGVRPSPLAKNIQYF.

The rearrangement joins TRBV7-2 to TRBJ2-7; D possibly corresponds to TRBD2 (6 bases). Trimming took off 5 bases at V and 4 bases at J, with 9 bases between the two ends. This CDR3 is built from 12 residues. Germline V gene data show CDR1 as SGHTA and CDR2 as FQGNSA. In DNA, the CDR3 is TGTGCCAGCAGCCCCGGGGGATACGAGCAGTACTTC. Protein sequence: CASSPGGYEQYF.

This chain uses TRBV11-2 with TRBJ2-1; weak D call: TRBD2 (5 bases). V lost 5 bases and J 3 bases, leaving 20 bases between the germline ends. The germline V gene encodes CDR1 SGHAT and CDR2 FQNNGV. The CDR3 loop spans 17 amino acids. As DNA, the CDR3 is TGTGCCAGCAGCCTACTCGGGCTAGCCCTCCTCTACAATGAGCAGTTCTTC. Its protein is CASSLLGLALLYNEQFF.

The V and J genes are TRBV28 and TRBJ1-5, with TRBD1 identical over 9 bases. V was pared by 5 bases and J by 4 bases, with 3 bases of the junction left unmatched. The CDR3 length is 14 residues. From germline, CDR1 is MDHEN and CDR2 SYDVKM. For the CDR3, the DNA is TGTGCCAGCAGTGTACAGGGGGCTAATCAGCCCCAGCATTTT. The encoded protein is CASSVQGANQPQHF. Complete variable domain (other parts from reference TRBV28 and TRBJ1-5): DVKVTQSSRYLVKRTGEKVFLECVQDMDHENMFWYRQDPGLGLRLIYFSYDVKMKEKGDIPEGYSVSREKKERFSLILESASTNQTSMYLCASSVQGANQPQHFGDGTRLSIL.

The chain couples TRBV6-5 to TRBJ1-2; 9 nucleotides line up with TRBD1. Germline loops: CDR1 MNHEY, CDR2 SVGAGI. The CDR3 has 15 amino acids. Trimming took 2 bases from V and 6 from J; bases not matched to a gene: 7. In DNA, the CDR3 is TGTGCCAGCAGTTACACCAGGACAGGGGTCAATGGCTACACCTTC. Protein: CASSYTRTGVNGYTF.